This paragraph covers one T cell receptor (beta chain) sequence. Its target is not known. The sample originates from a study of T cell responses to AZD1222 COVID-19 vaccine. Overall study results and limits: Baseline serostatus was positive in only a handful of AZD1222 recipients. Only after the peak T cell response were repertoires sampled. Regions 160-218 and 743-854 held dominance among vaccine-associated CD4 TCRs, which spanned spike.

The germline V gene encodes CDR1 SGHTA and CDR2 FQGNSA. CDR3 length: 17 amino acids. V shed 1 base and J 8 bases; nucleotides not matched to a gene: 12. Profiled with immunoSEQ multiplex PCR; TCRdb holds only in-frame clones, not every one. The sample yields approximately 170,000 clones, roughly 92% seen once. V and J are TRBV7-2 and TRBJ1-4; 8 bases fit TRBD1. The source was peripheral blood, collected on day 0 of AZD1222 vaccination. The receptor's source is an adult in good health. The CDR3 protein is CASSLGGRGQEREKLFF. The DNA for the CDR3 is TGTGCCAGCAGCTTAGGCGGGAGGGGACAGGAGAGGGAAAAACTGTTTTTT.